This is a list of T cell receptor beta chains from one sample in a study of human T cells and chemical hapten exposure. MiXCR, run by TCRdb on the RACE reads, gives a single entry per CDR3 protein. The sample lists some 120,000 distinct CDR3 sequences, over 10% occurring once. This sample comprised whole blood, obtained in connection with sensitization to the hapten diphenylcyclopropenone (DPC). These receptor sequences come from a woman aged 45-65 years with alopecia areata. Some clones in this sample may be carry-over from other donors' samples. Each CDR3 is given with its conserved first and last residue. The order of the fields is J gene, clone size, D gene, V gene, CDR3 DNA, CDR3 protein. D genes are given only for firm matches. The size of a clone is reported for some rows only, either as once, few or many, or as a class for expanded clones.

TRBJ1-1,few,.,TRBV7-2,TGTGCCACGGTCAGGGGCGGTAGGACTGAAGCTTTCTTT,CATVRGGRTEAFF
TRBJ2-5,many,.,TRBV7-2,TGTGCCAGCAGCTTCGCTTTTGGGCAGGTCTCGGGGACCCAGTACTTC,CASSFAFGQVSGTQYF
TRBJ2-7,once,.,TRBV5-1,TGCGCCAGTGGAACGGGGAGAAGCTCCTACGAGCAGTACTTC,CASGTGRSSYEQYF
TRBJ1-1,.,.,TRBV18,TGTGCCAGCTCACCGGGGCAGGGGAAGGTAACTGAAGCTTTCTTT,CASSPGQGKVTEAFF
TRBJ1-1,.,.,TRBV6-5,TGTGCCAGCAGGCGGGGGTCTGAAGCTTTCTTT,CASRRGSEAFF
TRBJ1-1,many,TRBD1,TRBV6-2/TRBV6-3,TGTGCCATCACGACCCCTGTCCGGGACAGGGGAACTCGGAACACTGAAGCTTTCTTT,CAITTPVRDRGTRNTEAFF
TRBJ2-7,few,.,TRBV28,TGTGCCAGCAGTATATACAGAAGCTACGAGCAGTACTTC,CASSIYRSYEQYF
TRBJ1-3,.,TRBD1,TRBV4-3,TGCGCCAGCAGCCAAAGGGGGCAGGGGGCCTCTGGAAACACCATATATTTT,CASSQRGQGASGNTIYF
TRBJ2-1,.,.,TRBV7-9,TGTGCCAGCAGCTTCCGGCCCTACAATGAGCAGTTCTTC,CASSFRPYNEQFF
TRBJ2-2,few,.,TRBV6-2/TRBV6-3,TGTGCCAGCAGTTACCCGGACACCCAAGGCACCGGGGAGCTGTTTTTT,CASSYPDTQGTGELFF
TRBJ1-5,few,.,TRBV6-6,TGTGCCACCTGGATGGGGGACTTTTACAATCAGCCCCAGCATTTT,CATWMGDFYNQPQHF
TRBJ1-6,few,.,TRBV20-1,TGCAGTGCTAGAGAAGCCGGACAGCTGGATAATTCACCCCTCCACTTT,CSAREAGQLDNSPLHF
TRBJ1-5,many,TRBD1,TRBV6-6,TGTGCCAGCGCCCTATACAGGGGTCAGCCCCAGCATTTT,CASALYRGQPQHF
TRBJ2-3,few,.,TRBV28,TGTGCCAGCAGTTTTGAAGATACGCAGTATTTT,CASSFEDTQYF
TRBJ2-3,many,TRBD2,TRBV5-5,TGTGCCAGCAGCTTTCGAACTAGCGGGAGTGGTCTGACAGATACGCAGTATTTT,CASSFRTSGSGLTDTQYF
TRBJ2-5,few,TRBD1,TRBV9,TGTGCCAGCAGCGCGGCAAGGACAGGGCTCCAGTACTTC,CASSAARTGLQYF
TRBJ2-3,many,.,TRBV12-3/TRBV12-4,TGTGCCAGCAGTTTCCAGGTCATGGGCACAGATACGCAGTATTTT,CASSFQVMGTDTQYF
TRBJ1-5,many,.,TRBV6-2/TRBV6-3,TGTGCCAGCAGTTCTCCCCCTTATAGCAATCAGCCCCAGCATTTT,CASSSPPYSNQPQHF
TRBJ2-1,once,TRBD2,TRBV9,TGTGCCAGCAGCGCAATGGCGGGGGGCCGGGTATACAATGAGCAGTTCTTC,CASSAMAGGRVYNEQFF
TRBJ1-1,.,TRBD1,TRBV4-2,TGTGCCAGCAGCCGGGGACAGCCGAACACTGAAGCTTTCTTT,CASSRGQPNTEAFF
TRBJ2-1,many,.,TRBV4-2,TGTGCCAGCAGCCAGGGTGGGGTAGGCAATGAGCAGTTCTTC,CASSQGGVGNEQFF
TRBJ1-5,.,.,TRBV20-1,TGCAGTGCCAGCCTCCATACGTTGGGAAATAGCAATCAGCCCCAGCATTTT,CSASLHTLGNSNQPQHF
TRBJ1-2,.,.,TRBV6-2/TRBV6-3,TGTGCCAGCAGCTCTACCTGGGGCTACACCTTC,CASSSTWGYTF
TRBJ1-1,many,.,TRBV28,TGTGCCAGCAGCCTAACCGGGACAGAAGCTTTCTTT,CASSLTGTEAFF
TRBJ1-6,.,.,TRBV10-1,TGCGCCAGCACCGGACTGACGGACCCTTCCTATAATTCACCCCTCCACTTT,CASTGLTDPSYNSPLHF
TRBJ2-3,.,TRBD2,TRBV3-1,TGTGCCAGCAGCCAGAGACTAGCGGGGGCCACAGATACGCAGTATTTT,CASSQRLAGATDTQYF
TRBJ2-7,few,TRBD2,TRBV6-5,TGTGCCAGCAGTTACTCGGCGGGGGACTCCTACGAGCAGTACTTC,CASSYSAGDSYEQYF
TRBJ2-5,.,.,TRBV28,TGTGCCATCTCGGGAGACCGGCGAGAGACCCAGTACTTC,CAISGDRRETQYF